Each of the 27 T cell receptor beta chains below was sequenced from the same sample in a study of T cells in localized non-small cell lung cancer. Clones were read by immunoSEQ multiplex PCR, and TCRdb kept only the in-frame ones, dropping some. This sample has 50,000 or so clones, with about 85% found just once. The sample here was peripheral blood, taken before any cancer treatment. The receptors stem from a female donor older than 55 with stage II squamous cell lung carcinoma.

V and J are TRBV11-1 and TRBJ2-2; 10 nucleotides align to TRBD1. This CDR3 comprises 15 residues. Germline CDR1 reads SGHAT; CDR2 reads FQDESV (reference sequence). Trimming took 1 base from V and 5 from J; bases not matched to a gene: 1. The CDR3, as DNA: TGTGCCAGCAGCTTAGGGGGACAGGGGACCGGGGAGCTGTTTTTT. As protein: CASSLGGQGTGELFF.

This sequence joins TRBV9 and TRBJ2-5; 12 positions agree with TRBD2. There are 17 residues in the CDR3. The V segment lost 3 bases and the J segment 0 bases; nucleotides outside the gene matches: 6. Per the germline V gene, CDR1 is SGDLS and CDR2 is YYNGEE. CDR3 in DNA: TGTGCCAGCAGCGAGGGACTAGCGGGTGCGTACCAAGAGACCCAGTACTTC. The encoded protein is CASSEGLAGAYQETQYF.

CDR3 protein: CASSKKTDNYGYTF. Here the CDR3 DNA reads TGTGCCAGCAGCAAAAAGACCGATAACTATGGCTACACCTTC. The chain is built from TRBV21-1 and TRBJ1-2. TRBV21-1 is labeled a pseudogene. The CDR3 length is 14 residues.

V and J are TRBV18 and TRBJ2-1; 8 nucleotides align to TRBD1. The V gene's germline CDR1 is KGHSH and CDR2 LQKENI. There are 14 residues in the CDR3. The J segment lost 5 bases and the V segment lost 1 base, leaving 1 base of the junction unmatched. CDR3 sequence: CASSPQTGDNEQFF. In DNA form, the CDR3 reads TGTGCCAGCTCACCACAGACAGGGGACAATGAGCAGTTCTTC.

The J gene is TRBJ1-4, the V gene TRBV4-3; no firm D call. Trimming cost V 0 bases and J 7 bases, with 12 bases left between them. The CDR3 spans 15 residues. Germline V gene sequence: CDR1 LGHNA, CDR2 YSLEER. CDR3 residues: CASSQEATLGEKLFF. CDR3 coding DNA: TGCGCCAGCAGCCAAGAAGCGACCCTGGGTGAAAAACTGTTTTTT.

The genes are TRBV5-4 and TRBJ2-3, with TRBD1 matching over 7 bases. Per the germline V gene, CDR1 is SGHNT and CDR2 is YYREEE (reference sequence). The CDR3 spans 15 residues. V gave up 1 base and J gave up 1 base; unmatched junction bases: 3. The CDR3 sequence: CASSLLGQGTDTQYF. For the CDR3, the DNA is TGTGCCAGCAGCTTGTTAGGACAGGGCACAGATACGCAGTATTTT.

This chain uses TRBV5-1 with TRBJ1-2; D perhaps matches TRBD1 (6 bases). Looked up from germline, CDR1 is SGHRS and CDR2 is YFSETQ. This CDR3 spans 14 amino acids. V was trimmed by 4 bases and J by 3 bases, leaving 13 bases between them. CDR3 in DNA: TGCGCCAGCAGCGATAACAGGGATTACTATGGCTACACCTTC. Its translation: CASSDNRDYYGYTF.

The chain has TRBV19 and TRBJ1-5; 12 bases are shared with TRBD1. Trimming at V came to 3 bases and at J to 6 bases, leaving 6 bases not matched to a gene. This CDR3 spans 16 amino acids. The V gene's germline CDR1 is LNHDA and CDR2 SQIVND (reference sequence). The CDR3 nucleotides are TGTGCCAGTAGTATGGGCGTGGGACAGGGGGCTCAGCCCCAGCATTTT. It is translated as CASSMGVGQGAQPQHF. The entire variable domain, with the rest obtained from reference TRBV19 and TRBJ1-5, is as follows: DGGITQSPKYLFRKEGQNVTLSCEQNLNHDAMYWYRQDPGQGLRLIYYSQIVNDFQKGDIAEGYSVSREKKESFPLTVTSAQKNPTAFYLCASSMGVGQGAQPQHFGDGTRLSIL.

The chain recombines TRBV6-5 with TRBJ2-1; possible D gene TRBD1, 6 bases. Trimming removed 4 bases from V and 8 bases from J, with 15 bases in between. The V gene's germline CDR1 is MNHEY and CDR2 SVGAGI. This CDR3 has 14 amino acids. Written as DNA, the CDR3 is TGTGCCAGCAGTTCTGAGACAGGCCAGGATGAGCAGTTCTTC. Translation gives CASSSETGQDEQFF.

V usage is TRBV5-1 and J usage is TRBJ2-1; no clear D gene. The CDR3 consists of 13 residues. Trimming took off 2 bases at V and 5 bases at J, with 8 bases between the two ends. The V gene's germline CDR1 is SGHRS and CDR2 YFSETQ. The CDR3 here is CASSLDRNNEQFF. CDR3 in DNA: TGCGCCAGCAGCTTAGACCGAAACAATGAGCAGTTCTTC.

This clone was recorded many times. V gene TRBV19 combines with J gene TRBJ1-1; 10 bases fit TRBD1. This CDR3 region has 14 residues. Per germline, CDR1 LNHDA and CDR2 SQIVND (reference sequence). The V segment lost 5 bases and the J segment 6 bases; nucleotides outside the gene matches: 6. The CDR3 sequence is CASSPPGQGAEAFF. As DNA, the CDR3 is TGTGCCAGTAGTCCTCCCGGACAGGGGGCTGAAGCTTTCTTT. Using reference TRBV19 and TRBJ1-1 for the parts outside the CDR3, the full variable domain is DGGITQSPKYLFRKEGQNVTLSCEQNLNHDAMYWYRQDPGQGLRLIYYSQIVNDFQKGDIAEGYSVSREKKESFPLTVTSAQKNPTAFYLCASSPPGQGAEAFFGQGTRLTVV.

The chain carries TRBV30 and TRBJ2-7; D not certain. V lost 7 bases and J lost 3, with 10 bases in between. The CDR3 sequence is 11 residues long. CDR1 GTSNPN and CDR2 SVGIG come from the germline V gene (reference sequence). CDR3 nucleotide sequence: TGTGCCTTGAAGGTGGGCTACGAGCAGTACTTC. It encodes CALKVGYEQYF.

This sequence joins TRBV5-6 and TRBJ1-5; no firm D call. CDR3 size: 13 residues. V was trimmed by 2 bases and J by 4 bases, leaving 7 bases between them. Germline CDR1 reads SGHDT; CDR2 reads YYEEEE. CDR3 coding DNA: TGTGCCAGCAGCTTAATGAGGAATCAGCCCCAGCATTTT. This codes for CASSLMRNQPQHF.

The CDR3 reads CASSGATYQPQHF. In nucleotides, the CDR3 is TGTGCCAGTAGTGGGGCCACCTATCAGCCCCAGCATTTT. The gene calls are TRBV19 and TRBJ1-5; D is possibly TRBD1 (5 bases). This CDR3 contains 13 residues. Germline-derived CDR1 and CDR2 are LNHDA and SQIVND (reference sequence). Trimming removed 5 bases at V and 5 bases at J, with 10 bases between.

This rearrangement joins TRBV30 to TRBJ2-3; no clear D. V was trimmed by 0 bases and J by 0 bases, leaving 4 bases between them. This CDR3 is 13 amino acids long. Germline assignment: CDR1 GTSNPN and CDR2 SVGIG (reference sequence). CDR3 amino acids: CAWSVRSTDTQYF. DNA of the CDR3: TGTGCCTGGAGTGTACGCAGCACAGATACGCAGTATTTT. The entire variable domain, with the rest obtained from reference TRBV30 and TRBJ2-3, is as follows: SQTIHQWPATLVQPVGSPLSLECTVEGTSNPNLYWYRQAAGRGLQLLFYSVGIGQISSEVPQNLSASRPQDRQFILSSKKLLLSDSGFYLCAWSVRSTDTQYFGPGTRLTVL.

The chain has TRBV6-4 and TRBJ2-5; 8 bases map to TRBD1. The V and J ends lost 4 bases and 4 bases, in that order; junction bases with no gene match: 11. CDR1 MRHNA and CDR2 SNTAGT come from the germline V gene. The CDR3 extends over 16 amino acids. The CDR3 DNA follows: TGTGCCAGCAGTGCTGCACCCGGACAGGGTCGAGAGACCCAGTACTTC. Translated: CASSAAPGQGRETQYF.

The chain uses TRBV6-5 and TRBJ2-2; 10 bases align to TRBD2. CDR3 length: 15 amino acids. The germline V gene encodes CDR1 MNHEY and CDR2 SVGAGI. V trimming: 6 bases; J trimming: 6 bases; junction bases outside the gene matches: 7. CDR3 sequence reads: CASRISGGKAGELFF. CDR3 bases: TGTGCCAGCAGGATTAGCGGGGGGAAGGCCGGGGAGCTGTTTTTT.

The gene calls are TRBV27 and TRBJ1-2; TRBD1 agrees at 7 bases. Germline V CDR1 and CDR2: MNHEY, SMNVEV (reference sequence). The CDR3 is 14 amino acids. J gave up 5 bases and V 4 bases, and 7 bases lay outside the gene matches. In DNA, the CDR3 is TGTGCCAGCAGTTGGGAACGGGACAGTTATGGCTACACCTTC. It translates to CASSWERDSYGYTF.

The chain carries TRBV19 and TRBJ2-7; 9 bases fit TRBD1. Germline V gene data show CDR1 as LNHDA and CDR2 as SQIVND (reference sequence). The CDR3 is 15 amino acids. V lost 6 bases, J lost 1 base, and 7 bases stayed unmatched. CDR3 DNA sequence: TGTGCCAGTAGCAGGGACAGGGCGCGGTCCTACGAGCAGTACTTC. This encodes CASSRDRARSYEQYF.

The chain links TRBV28 to TRBJ1-1; weak D call: TRBD1 (5 bases). CDR3 length: 12 amino acids. Germline V gives CDR1 MDHEN, CDR2 SYDVKM. The V end lost 5 bases, the J end lost 5 bases, and 9 bases lay between the germline ends. The chain's CDR3 is CASSLSGTEAFF. In nucleotides, the CDR3 is TGTGCCAGCAGTCTGTCAGGGACTGAAGCTTTCTTT.

This rearrangement joins TRBV4-3 to TRBJ2-5; 7 nucleotides match TRBD2. Per the germline V gene, CDR1 is LGHNA and CDR2 is YSLEER. The V and J ends lost 0 bases and 4 bases, in that order; junction bases with no gene match: 8. This CDR3 is built from 16 residues. In DNA, the CDR3 is TGCGCCAGCAGCCAAGAATCGGGGGGTACCGCAGAGACCCAGTACTTC. Protein sequence: CASSQESGGTAETQYF.

Only one count was recorded for this clone. This chain connects TRBV29-1 to TRBJ1-2, with D unclear. Germline V gives CDR1 SQVTM, CDR2 ANQGSEA. V was pared by 3 bases and J by 1 base, with 6 bases between. This CDR3 comprises 12 residues. The CDR3 sequence is CSVDPNNYGYTF. In DNA, the CDR3 is TGCAGCGTTGACCCCAATAACTATGGCTACACCTTC.

This sequence joins TRBV6-1 and TRBJ1-2; D is uncertain. This CDR3 region has 13 residues. Trimming shortened V by 6 bases and J by 7 bases, and 15 bases separated the two germline ends. Germline assignment: CDR1 MNHNS and CDR2 SASEGT. CDR3 region: CASREIELGGYTF. The DNA for the CDR3 is TGTGCCAGCAGGGAGATTGAACTGGGTGGCTACACCTTC.

This chain links TRBV7-2 with TRBJ2-1; 9 positions match TRBD2. The CDR3 extends over 14 amino acids. Germline CDR1 is SGHTA and CDR2 is FQGNSA. J was trimmed by 14 bases and V by 1 base; bases with no gene match: 9. CDR3 bases: TGTGCCAGCAGCTTAGGTCCTAGCGGGGAGTCGGAGTTCTTC. Protein: CASSLGPSGESEFF. Filled out from reference TRBV7-2 and TRBJ2-1, the complete variable domain reads GAGVSQSPSNKVTEKGKDVELRCDPISGHTALYWYRQSLGQGLEFLIYFQGNSAPDKSGLPSDRFSAERTGGSVSTLTIQRTQQEDSAVYLCASSLGPSGESEFFGPGTRLTVL.

V gene TRBV19 combines with J gene TRBJ2-7; 9 bases map to TRBD1. The CDR3 runs to 14 residues. After removal of 5 bases from V and 3 bases from J, the junction contained 5 bases not matched to a gene. Germline V gives CDR1 LNHDA, CDR2 SQIVND (reference sequence). For the CDR3, the DNA is TGTGCCAGTAGTGTCGGGACAGGGTACTACGAGCAGTACTTC. Translated: CASSVGTGYYEQYF.

V gene TRBV4-2 combines with J gene TRBJ1-3; D uncertain. This CDR3 spans 19 amino acids. CDR1 LGHNA and CDR2 YNFKEQ come from the germline V gene. V lost 0 bases and J 0 bases, leaving 18 bases between the germline ends. CDR3 amino acids: CASSQDGPRGVLSGNTIYF. CDR3 coding DNA: TGTGCCAGCAGCCAAGATGGCCCCCGTGGTGTTCTCTCTGGAAACACCATATATTTT.

The V call is TRBV4-1, the J call TRBJ1-1; D not resolved. V gave up 3 bases and J gave up 6 bases, with 8 bases separating them. CDR1 and CDR2 from the germline V gene are MGHRA and YSYEKL. This CDR3 spans 12 amino acids. The CDR3 reads CASSHRDAEAFF. CDR3 coding DNA: TGCGCCAGCAGCCACCGTGATGCTGAAGCTTTCTTT.